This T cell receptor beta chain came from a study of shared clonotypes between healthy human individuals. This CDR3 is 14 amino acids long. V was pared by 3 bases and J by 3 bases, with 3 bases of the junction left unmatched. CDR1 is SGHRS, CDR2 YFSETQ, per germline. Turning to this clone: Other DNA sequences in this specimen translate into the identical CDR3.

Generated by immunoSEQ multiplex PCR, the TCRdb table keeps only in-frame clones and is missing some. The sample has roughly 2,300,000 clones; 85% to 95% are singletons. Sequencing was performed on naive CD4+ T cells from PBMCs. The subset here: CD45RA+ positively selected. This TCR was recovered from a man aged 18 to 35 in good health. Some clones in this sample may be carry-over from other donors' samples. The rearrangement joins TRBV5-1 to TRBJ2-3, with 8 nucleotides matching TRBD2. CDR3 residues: CASSSIAGTDTQYF. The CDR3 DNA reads TGCGCCAGCAGCTCCATAGCGGGAACAGATACGCAGTATTTT.